This entry concerns a single T cell receptor (beta chain). Antigen specificity is unknown. This sample is part of a study of cytomegalovirus exposure and HLA in healthy donors. Study-level information: Unique TCR beta sequences numbering some 120 million came from around 180 million T cells in an earlier analysis. General study results and limits: Analysis was carried out at a later point, and it linked a missense DCLRE1C variant to TCR beta V- and J-gene trimming. Most TCR sequences proved rare, with some public TCRs found in many donors. A classifier reportedly called cytomegalovirus status with high sensitivity and specificity.

In the PCR, 60 Vbeta and 13 Jbeta primers were used. TCRdb keeps only in-frame clones here, not all; method: immunoSEQ multiplex PCR. The table shows 120,000 or so clones, with about 68% occurring only once. The V end was cut by 0 bases, the J end by 7 bases, with 14 bases between. The CDR3 runs 14 residues. Germline V gives CDR1 SGHNT, CDR2 YYREEE (reference sequence). The receptor was derived from a man between 40 and 49 years old in good health and CMV-seropositive. V gene TRBV5-4 combines with J gene TRBJ2-7; D is ambiguous. Sequenced material: PBMCs. The CDR3 here is CASSLGGLAFEQYF. In DNA form, the CDR3 reads TGTGCCAGCAGCTTGGGTGGCTTGGCCTTTGAGCAGTACTTC.